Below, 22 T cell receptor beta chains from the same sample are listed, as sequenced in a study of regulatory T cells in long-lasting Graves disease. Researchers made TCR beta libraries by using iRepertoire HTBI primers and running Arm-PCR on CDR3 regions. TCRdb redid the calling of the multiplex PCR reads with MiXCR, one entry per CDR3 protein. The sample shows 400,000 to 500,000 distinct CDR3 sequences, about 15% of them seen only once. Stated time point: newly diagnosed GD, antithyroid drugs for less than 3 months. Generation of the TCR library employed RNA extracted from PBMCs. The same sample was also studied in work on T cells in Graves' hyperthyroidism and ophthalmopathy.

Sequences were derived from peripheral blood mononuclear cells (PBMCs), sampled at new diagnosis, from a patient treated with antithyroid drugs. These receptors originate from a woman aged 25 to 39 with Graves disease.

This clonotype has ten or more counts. CDR3 sequence: CSARPAGAVYLNEQFF. The CDR3 DNA is TGCAGTGCTAGGCCAGCGGGGGCAGTCTACCTCAATGAGCAGTTCTTC. The chain couples TRBV20-1 to TRBJ2-1, with 8 bases identical to TRBD2. The CDR3 is made up of 16 amino acids. The germline CDR1 and CDR2 sequences are DFQATT and SNEGSKA (reference sequence). J gave up 6 bases and V 3 bases, and 13 bases lay outside the gene matches.

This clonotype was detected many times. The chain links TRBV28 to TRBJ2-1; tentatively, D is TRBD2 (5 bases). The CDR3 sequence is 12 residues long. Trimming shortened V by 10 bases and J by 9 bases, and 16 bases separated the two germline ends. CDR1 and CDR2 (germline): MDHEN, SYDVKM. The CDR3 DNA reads TGTGCCACGGAGGCAGATACCGTTGAGCAGTTCTTC. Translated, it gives CATEADTVEQFF.

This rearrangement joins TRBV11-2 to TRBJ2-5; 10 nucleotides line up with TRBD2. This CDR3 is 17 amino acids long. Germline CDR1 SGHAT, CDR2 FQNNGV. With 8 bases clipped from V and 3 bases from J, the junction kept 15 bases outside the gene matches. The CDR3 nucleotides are TGTGCCAGCGCCAAATGGCTAGCGGGAGCCACAAAAGAGACCCAGTACTTC. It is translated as CASAKWLAGATKETQYF.

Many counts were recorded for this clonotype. The CDR3 is CASSLSMNTEAFF. Written as DNA, the CDR3 is TGTGCCAGCAGCCTCAGTATGAACACTGAAGCTTTCTTT. This rearrangement joins TRBV11-2 to TRBJ1-1; D call uncertain. V lost 5 bases, J lost 0 bases, and 7 bases lay in between. The CDR3 runs 13 residues. The germline V gene has CDR1 SGHAT and CDR2 FQNNGV. Full variable domain (rest looked up from reference TRBV11-2 and TRBJ1-1): EAGVAQSPRYKIIEKRQSVAFWCNPISGHATLYWYQQILGQGPKLLIQFQNNGVVDDSQLPKDRFSAERLKGVDSTLKIQPAKLEDSAVYLCASSLSMNTEAFFGQGTRLTVV.

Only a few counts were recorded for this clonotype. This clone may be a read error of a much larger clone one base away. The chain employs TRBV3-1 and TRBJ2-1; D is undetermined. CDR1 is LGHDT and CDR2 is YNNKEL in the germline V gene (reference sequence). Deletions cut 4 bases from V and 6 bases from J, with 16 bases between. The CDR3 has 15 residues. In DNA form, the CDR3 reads TGTGCCAGCAGCCCAGAGGCTATGCCAGGCAATGAGCAGTTCTTC. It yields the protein CASSPEAMPGNEQFF.

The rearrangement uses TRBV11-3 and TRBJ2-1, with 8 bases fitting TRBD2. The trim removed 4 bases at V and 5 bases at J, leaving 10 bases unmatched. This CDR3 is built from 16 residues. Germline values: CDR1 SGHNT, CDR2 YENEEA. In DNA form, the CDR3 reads TGTGCCAGCAGCTCGGGGTACCGGGAGGGCCACAATGAGCAGTTCTTC. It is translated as CASSSGYREGHNEQFF. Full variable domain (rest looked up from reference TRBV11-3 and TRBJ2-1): EAGVVQSPRYKIIEKKQPVAFWCNPISGHNTLYWYLQNLGQGPELLIRYENEEAVDDSQLPKDRFSAERLKGVDSTLKIQPAELGDSAVYLCASSSGYREGHNEQFFGPGTRLTVL.

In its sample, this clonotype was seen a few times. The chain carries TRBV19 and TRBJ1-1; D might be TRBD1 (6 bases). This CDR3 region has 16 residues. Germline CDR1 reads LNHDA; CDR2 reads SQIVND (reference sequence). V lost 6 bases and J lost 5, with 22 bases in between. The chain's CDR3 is CASSTKGPGARTEAFF. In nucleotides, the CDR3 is TGTGCCAGTAGCACCAAAGGTCCGGGGGCGCGAACTGAAGCTTTCTTT.

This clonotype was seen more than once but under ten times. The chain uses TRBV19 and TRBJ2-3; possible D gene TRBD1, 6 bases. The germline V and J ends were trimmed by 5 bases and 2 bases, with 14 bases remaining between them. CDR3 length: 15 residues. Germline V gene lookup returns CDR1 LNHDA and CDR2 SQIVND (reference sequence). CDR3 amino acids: CASSSRTELTDTQYF. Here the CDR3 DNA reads TGTGCCAGTAGTTCCCGGACAGAACTCACAGATACGCAGTATTTT.

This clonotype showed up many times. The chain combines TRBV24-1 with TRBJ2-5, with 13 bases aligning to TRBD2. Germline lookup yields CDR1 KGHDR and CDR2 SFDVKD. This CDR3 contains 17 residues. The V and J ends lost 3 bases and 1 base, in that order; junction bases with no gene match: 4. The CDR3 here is CATSDTSGRAFQETQYF. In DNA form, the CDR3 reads TGTGCCACCAGTGATACTAGCGGGAGGGCGTTCCAAGAGACCCAGTACTTC.

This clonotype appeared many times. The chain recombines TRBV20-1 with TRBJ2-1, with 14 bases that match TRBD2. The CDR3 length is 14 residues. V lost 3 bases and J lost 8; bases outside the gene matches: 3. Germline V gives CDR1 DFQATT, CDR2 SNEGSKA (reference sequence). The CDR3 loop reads CSASLGLAGDEQFF. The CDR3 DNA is TGCAGTGCTAGTTTGGGACTAGCGGGAGATGAGCAGTTCTTC.

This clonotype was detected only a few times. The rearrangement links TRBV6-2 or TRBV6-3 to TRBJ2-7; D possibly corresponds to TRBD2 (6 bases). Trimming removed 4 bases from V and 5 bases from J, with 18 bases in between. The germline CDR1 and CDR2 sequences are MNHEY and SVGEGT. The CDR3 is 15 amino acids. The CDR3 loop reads CASSLAGLLTNEQYF. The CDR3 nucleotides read TGTGCCAGCAGTTTGGCGGGACTCCTCACCAACGAGCAGTACTTC.

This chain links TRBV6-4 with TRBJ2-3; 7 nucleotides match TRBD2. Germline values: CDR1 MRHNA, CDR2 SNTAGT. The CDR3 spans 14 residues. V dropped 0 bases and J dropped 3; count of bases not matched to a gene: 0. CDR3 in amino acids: CASSDSRETDTQYF. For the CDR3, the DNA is TGTGCCAGCAGTGACTCGCGGGAGACAGATACGCAGTATTTT.

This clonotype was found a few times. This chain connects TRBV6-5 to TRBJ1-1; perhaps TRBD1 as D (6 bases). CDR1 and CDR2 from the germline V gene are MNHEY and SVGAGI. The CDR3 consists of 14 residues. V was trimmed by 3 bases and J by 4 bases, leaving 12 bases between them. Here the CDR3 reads CASSYGGLGTEAFF. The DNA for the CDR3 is TGTGCCAGCAGTTATGGGGGGCTGGGCACTGAAGCTTTCTTT.

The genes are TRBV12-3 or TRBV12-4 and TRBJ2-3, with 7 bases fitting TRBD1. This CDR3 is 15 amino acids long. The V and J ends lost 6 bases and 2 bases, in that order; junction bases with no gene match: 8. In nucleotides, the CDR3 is TGTGCCAGCAGCTTCACGGGACAGCCCACAGATACGCAGTATTTT. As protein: CASSFTGQPTDTQYF.

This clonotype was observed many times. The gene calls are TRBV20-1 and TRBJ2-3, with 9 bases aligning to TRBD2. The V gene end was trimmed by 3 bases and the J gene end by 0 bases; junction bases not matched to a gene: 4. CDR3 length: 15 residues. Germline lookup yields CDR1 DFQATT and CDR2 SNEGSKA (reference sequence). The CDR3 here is CSASSTSGSTDTQYF. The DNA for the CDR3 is TGCAGTGCTAGTTCGACTAGCGGAAGCACAGATACGCAGTATTTT.

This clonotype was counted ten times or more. In DNA form, the CDR3 reads TGTGCCAGCAGCTCACAGGTGAACTATGGCTACACCTTC. This translates into CASSSQVNYGYTF. This chain joins TRBV13 and TRBJ1-2; D may be TRBD1 (5 bases). CDR1 is PRHDT, CDR2 FYEKMQ, per germline (reference sequence). Deletions cut 4 bases from V and 2 bases from J, with 8 bases between. This CDR3 has 13 residues.

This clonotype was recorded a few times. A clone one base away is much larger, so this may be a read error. The CDR3 bases are TGTGCCAGCAGTGAGGAGAGGATCGGAGCATTC. Its translation is CASSEERIGAF. The chain links TRBV2 to TRBJ2-1; no clear D. The CDR3 contains 11 residues. The germline CDR1 and CDR2 sequences are SNHLY and FYNNEI.

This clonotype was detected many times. The CDR3 reads CASSLSRQLNYGYTF. The CDR3 nucleotides are TGTGCCAGCAGCTTGTCCCGACAGCTTAACTATGGCTACACCTTC. The chain combines TRBV27 with TRBJ1-2, with D possibly matching TRBD1 (5 bases). The V gene lost 6 bases and the J gene lost 1 base, with 15 bases spanning the gap. The CDR3 loop spans 15 amino acids. The germline gives CDR1 MNHEY, CDR2 SMNVEV (reference sequence).

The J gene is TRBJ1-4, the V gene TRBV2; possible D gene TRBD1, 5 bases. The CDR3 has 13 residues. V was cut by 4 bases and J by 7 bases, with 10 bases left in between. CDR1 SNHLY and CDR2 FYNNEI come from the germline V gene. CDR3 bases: TGTGCCAGCAGTGTGGATGGGGCTGAAAAACTGTTTTTT. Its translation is CASSVDGAEKLFF.

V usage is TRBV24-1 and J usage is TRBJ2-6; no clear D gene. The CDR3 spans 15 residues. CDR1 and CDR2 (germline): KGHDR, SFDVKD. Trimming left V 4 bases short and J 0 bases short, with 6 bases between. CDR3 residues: CATSERNSGANVLTF. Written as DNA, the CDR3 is TGTGCCACCAGTGAGCGAAACTCTGGGGCCAACGTCCTGACTTTC.

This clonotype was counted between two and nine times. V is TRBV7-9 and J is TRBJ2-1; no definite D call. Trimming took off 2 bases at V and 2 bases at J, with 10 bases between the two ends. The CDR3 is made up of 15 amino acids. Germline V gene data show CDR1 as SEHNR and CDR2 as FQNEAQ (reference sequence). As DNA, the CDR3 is TGTGCCAGCAGCTTATCGGGCGAGACCTACAATGAGCAGTTCTTC. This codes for CASSLSGETYNEQFF.

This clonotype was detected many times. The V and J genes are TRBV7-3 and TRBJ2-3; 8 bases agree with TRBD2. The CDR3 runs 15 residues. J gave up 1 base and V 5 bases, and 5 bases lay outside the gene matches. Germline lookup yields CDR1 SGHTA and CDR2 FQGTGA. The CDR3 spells CASSPAGAGTDTQYF. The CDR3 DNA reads TGTGCCAGCAGCCCAGCGGGAGCCGGCACAGATACGCAGTATTTT.